What follows are 27 T cell receptor beta chains derived from one specimen sequenced in a study of blood T cells in healthy people across ages. The authors ran a second PCR of 7 to 11 cycles using a sample-barcoded 5' primer and a J-beta primer mix. TCRdb independently ran MiXCR on the 5' RACE reads; one entry per CDR3 protein. This table has roughly 1.7 million distinct CDR3 sequences, 30% to 40% appearing once. Material for sequencing was blood. These receptors were collected from a woman in her 30s in good health.

V is TRBV7-2 and J is TRBJ1-1; the match to TRBD1 covers 8 bases. Germline assignment: CDR1 SGHTA and CDR2 FQGNSA. This CDR3 region has 15 residues. J gave up 1 base and V 2 bases, and 3 bases lay outside the gene matches. CDR3 nucleotide sequence: TGTGCCAGCAGCTTACAGGGGGCAGGGAACACTGAAGCTTTCTTT. As protein: CASSLQGAGNTEAFF.

In this sample, this clonotype turned up a few times. This sequence joins TRBV5-1 and TRBJ2-7; D unresolved. The germline V and J ends were trimmed by 6 bases and 4 bases, with 11 bases remaining between them. Germline V gene lookup returns CDR1 SGHRS and CDR2 YFSETQ. This CDR3 is 12 amino acids long. CDR3 region: CASMKEGYEQYF. Written as DNA, the CDR3 is TGCGCCAGCATGAAGGAAGGTTACGAGCAGTACTTC.

This clonotype was seen repeatedly, ten times or more. This chain connects TRBV20-1 to TRBJ2-1, with 10 positions matching TRBD2. After removal of 5 bases from V and 10 bases from J, the junction contained 26 bases not matched to a gene. The CDR3 consists of 19 residues. Germline V gene sequence: CDR1 DFQATT, CDR2 SNEGSKA (reference sequence). The CDR3: CSAQISGVSSGGSYREQFF. The CDR3 nucleotides are TGCAGTGCTCAAATATCGGGGGTCTCTAGCGGGGGAAGTTATCGGGAGCAGTTCTTC.

The chain employs TRBV7-2 and TRBJ2-1, with 7 bases matching TRBD2. The J segment lost 4 bases and the V segment lost 0 bases, leaving 6 bases of the junction unmatched. This CDR3 contains 16 residues. Looked up from germline, CDR1 is SGHTA and CDR2 is FQGNSA. CDR3 bases: TGTGCCAGCAGCTTAGCGGGAGGGCGGGGGTACAATGAGCAGTTCTTC. Encoded protein: CASSLAGGRGYNEQFF.

This clonotype was counted a few times. The V call is TRBV6-8, the J call TRBJ2-1; no reliable D call. Trimming took off 7 bases at V and 11 bases at J, with 12 bases between the two ends. CDR1 is MNHGY, CDR2 SAAAGT, per germline. The CDR3 is made up of 11 amino acids. CDR3 coding DNA: TGTGCCAGCAATCCCTTGGGTCAGCAGTTCTTC. This translates into CASNPLGQQFF.

Remarks on this clonotype: The junction does not match germline at one end; this may be a read error. The chain is built from TRBV7-9 and TRBJ2-1; 10 bases are shared with TRBD2. Germline V gives CDR1 SEHNR, CDR2 FQNEAQ (reference sequence). The CDR3 extends over 16 amino acids. Written as DNA, the CDR3 is TGTGCCAGCGCGACAAGCGGGGGGGGATCCTACAATGAGCAGTCCTTC. Protein product: CASATSGGGSYNEQSF. Full variable domain (rest looked up from reference TRBV7-9 and TRBJ2-1): DTGVSQNPRHKITKRGQNVTFRCDPISEHNRLYWYRQTLGQGPEFLTYFQNEAQLEKSRLLSDRFSAERPKGSFSTLEIQRTEQGDSAMYLCASATSGGGSYNEQSFGPGTRLTVL.

V and J are TRBV4-2 and TRBJ2-3; D unresolved. V gave up 1 base and J gave up 1 base, with 9 bases separating them. The germline V gene has CDR1 LGHNA and CDR2 YNFKEQ. The CDR3 contains 15 residues. The CDR3 coding sequence is TGTGCCAGCAGCCAAGGATCTGACGGCACAGATACGCAGTATTTT. Amino acids: CASSQGSDGTDTQYF.

CDR3 region: CASSFGGGHEQFF. The CDR3 DNA sequence: TGTGCCAGCAGTTTTGGGGGAGGGCATGAGCAGTTCTTC. V gene TRBV12-3 or TRBV12-4 combines with J gene TRBJ2-1, with TRBD2 matching 7 bases. This CDR3 contains 13 residues. After removal of 3 bases from V and 8 bases from J, the junction contained 4 bases not matched to a gene.

CDR3 in amino acids: CASSPSVGQSFSGRANVLTF. As DNA, the CDR3 is TGTGCCAGCAGCCCGAGCGTGGGACAGTCGTTCTCTGGTAGGGCCAACGTCCTGACTTTC. V and J are TRBV7-9 and TRBJ2-6; 7 bases match TRBD1. Germline V gene lookup returns CDR1 SEHNR and CDR2 FQNEAQ (reference sequence). V shed 5 bases and J 5 bases; nucleotides not matched to a gene: 21. The CDR3 consists of 20 residues.

The rearrangement links TRBV5-1 to TRBJ2-1; D might be TRBD1 (6 bases). Trimming left V 2 bases short and J 10 bases short, with 19 bases between. Germline loops: CDR1 SGHRS, CDR2 YFSETQ. This CDR3 contains 15 residues. The CDR3 loop reads CASSLGQRKAGEQFF. DNA for the CDR3: TGCGCCAGCAGCTTAGGACAGCGCAAAGCTGGAGAGCAGTTCTTC.

In the case of this clonotype: Relative to the germline gene, one junction end is altered; a read error may explain this. The rearrangement joins TRBV7-9 to TRBJ2-1; TRBD2 matches 12 bases. This CDR3 comprises 14 residues. Per germline, CDR1 SEHNR and CDR2 FQNEAQ (reference sequence). The DNA for the CDR3 is TGTGCCAGCGCTGTGACTAGCGGGAGCAATGGGCAGTTCTTC. As protein: CASAVTSGSNGQFF.

The chain combines TRBV6-2 or TRBV6-3 with TRBJ2-1; D is uncertain. Germline-derived CDR1 and CDR2 are MNHEY and SVGEGT. V dropped 7 bases and J dropped 9 bases, with 16 bases sitting between them. The length of the CDR3 is 13 residues. CDR3 amino acids: CASTYSLMGEQFF. The CDR3, as DNA: TGTGCCAGCACCTATTCCCTCATGGGTGAGCAGTTCTTC.

V gene TRBV7-2 combines with J gene TRBJ2-1; 9 bases align to TRBD2. CDR3 length: 15 residues. Germline V gene sequence: CDR1 SGHTA, CDR2 FQGNSA. The junction had 7 bases not matched to a gene; V was cut back by 5 bases and J by 5 bases. In DNA, the CDR3 is TGTGCCAGCAGCCCAGTTACTAGCGGGCACAATGAGCAGTTCTTC. Translation: CASSPVTSGHNEQFF.

This clonotype was recorded many times. The chain is built from TRBV11-2 and TRBJ2-3; 13 nucleotides match TRBD2. Trimming at V came to 2 bases and at J to 5 bases, leaving 4 bases not matched to a gene. The CDR3 consists of 16 residues. Germline V gene sequence: CDR1 SGHAT, CDR2 FQNNGV. The CDR3 protein is CASSLTSGGAIDTQYF. The CDR3 DNA follows: TGTGCCAGCAGCTTAACTAGCGGGGGGGCAATAGATACGCAGTATTTT.

This clonotype was observed a few times. The CDR3 is CASSWDGGTDTQYF. The CDR3 region has the DNA TGTGCCAGCAGCTGGGACGGGGGCACAGATACGCAGTATTTT. This chain connects TRBV12-3 or TRBV12-4 to TRBJ2-3, with D perhaps assigned TRBD1 or TRBD2 (5 bases each). The CDR3 has 14 amino acids. Deletions cut 6 bases from V and 1 base from J, with 11 bases between.

This clonotype was found a few times. The J gene is TRBJ2-7, the V gene TRBV20-1, with a possible D match to TRBD2 (6 bases). Germline V gene data show CDR1 as DFQATT and CDR2 as SNEGSKA (reference sequence). The V gene lost 6 bases and the J gene lost 1 base, with 19 bases spanning the gap. The CDR3 runs 15 residues. Here the CDR3 reads CSAPNLAGSSYEQYF. CDR3 nucleotide sequence: TGCAGTGCCCCAAACCTGGCGGGATCTTCCTACGAGCAGTACTTC.

This clonotype came up once. This rearrangement joins TRBV20-1 to TRBJ2-7; no reliable D call. The germline V gene has CDR1 DFQATT and CDR2 SNEGSKA (reference sequence). Trimming pared 5 bases from V and 0 bases from J, leaving 8 bases between. This CDR3 has 12 residues. The CDR3 DNA reads TGCAGTGCTGACCCCAGCTCCTACGAGCAGTACTTC. It encodes CSADPSSYEQYF.

With regard to this clonotype: At one end the junction does not follow the germline gene, possibly because of a read error. V and J are TRBV7-3 and TRBJ2-3; no definite D call. The CDR3 has 15 amino acids. CDR1 is SGHTA and CDR2 is FQGTGA in the germline V gene. The CDR3 DNA sequence: TGTGCCGGCAGCCCGGACGGAACTAACACAGATACGCAGTATTTT. It is translated as CAGSPDGTNTDTQYF.

This clonotype was counted between two and nine times. The rearrangement links TRBV30 to TRBJ2-5, with 13 bases fitting TRBD2. V lost 6 bases and J lost 1; bases outside the gene matches: 5. In germline, CDR1 is GTSNPN, CDR2 SVGIG (reference sequence). The CDR3 has 15 residues. Here the CDR3 DNA reads TGTGCCTGCCGACTAGCGGGAGGACTCCAAGAGACCCAGTACTTC. Protein: CACRLAGGLQETQYF.

This clonotype turned up a few times. In DNA, the CDR3 is TGTGCCAGCAGGAGGGGACAGGGTGGCGAAAAACTGTTTTTT. Protein: CASRRGQGGEKLFF. V and J are TRBV11-2 and TRBJ1-4, with TRBD1 matching over 9 bases. Germline V gene lookup returns CDR1 SGHAT and CDR2 FQNNGV. The CDR3 runs to 14 residues. The ends lost 6 bases at V and 8 bases at J; junction bases unmatched: 7.

The chain combines TRBV12-5 with TRBJ2-1; D possibly corresponds to TRBD1 (6 bases). Trimming removed 3 bases at V and 0 bases at J, with 18 bases between. Looked up from germline, CDR1 is LGHNT and CDR2 is FRNRAP. This CDR3 comprises 18 residues. CDR3 region: CASGFLPNRVRSYNEQFF. CDR3 nucleotide sequence: TGTGCTAGTGGTTTCCTCCCCAACAGGGTCCGCTCCTACAATGAGCAGTTCTTC.

This clonotype was counted a few times. The rearrangement uses TRBV4-2 and TRBJ2-3; no clear D gene. V lost 4 bases to trimming and J lost 2 bases, with 10 bases between them. Germline CDR1 LGHNA, CDR2 YNFKEQ. CDR3 length: 14 amino acids. The DNA of the CDR3 is TGTGCCAGCAGCCTAGAGCCCCTCACAGATACGCAGTATTTT. Translation: CASSLEPLTDTQYF.

This clonotype was seen only a few times. The V and J genes are TRBV15 and TRBJ2-1, with 9 bases fitting TRBD2. The DNA end favors TRBJ2-7, so the J call may be wrong. Germline CDR1 is LNHNV and CDR2 is YYDKDF (reference sequence). There are 17 residues in the CDR3. CDR3 in amino acids: CATSRTSGGHSYNEQYF. The CDR3 nucleotides read TGTGCCACCAGCAGAACCAGCGGGGGGCACTCCTACAATGAGCAGTACTTC.

This clonotype was detected a few times. The chain combines TRBV7-9 with TRBJ1-5; TRBD1 matches 7 bases. In germline, CDR1 is SEHNR, CDR2 FQNEAQ (reference sequence). V trimming: 5 bases; J trimming: 0 bases; junction bases outside the gene matches: 16. CDR3 length: 19 amino acids. This CDR3 is CASSDSRTGDFYSNQPQHF. The DNA for the CDR3 is TGTGCCAGCAGCGATTCCCGGACAGGAGATTTTTATAGCAATCAGCCCCAGCATTTT.

The V gene is TRBV7-9, the J gene TRBJ1-4; D is unresolved. CDR1 SEHNR and CDR2 FQNEAQ come from the germline V gene (reference sequence). The V end was cut by 8 bases, the J end by 5 bases, with 6 bases between. CDR3 length equals 11 residues. The CDR3 bases are TGTGCCAGCGCAGTGAATGAAAAACTGTTTTTT. It translates to CASAVNEKLFF.

This clonotype was counted once. One junction end does not reproduce the germline sequence, and a read error may be involved. This chain connects TRBV3-1 to TRBJ2-1; 8 bases agree with TRBD1. The CDR3 extends over 20 amino acids. In germline, CDR1 is LGHDT, CDR2 YNNKEL (reference sequence). DNA for the CDR3: TGTGCCAGCAGCCTCTCTCCAGGGGGCACCTTCTCCAGCTCCTACAATGAGCAGATCTTC. Its translation is CASSLSPGGTFSSSYNEQIF.

Of note for this clonotype: A junction boundary mismatches the germline segment, possibly from a read error. The chain carries TRBV11-2 and TRBJ1-2, with 7 bases fitting TRBD1. From germline, CDR1 is SGHAT and CDR2 FQNNGV. The CDR3 covers 15 residues. The CDR3 region has the DNA TGTGCCGGCAGCTTAGAGGGGGCCACCAACTATGGCTACACCTTC. Its translation: CAGSLEGATNYGYTF.